Below are 8 T cell receptor beta chains sequenced from a single sample in a study of spatial heterogeneity in lung cancer. Described time point: sample taken at primary tumor resection. Unsorted whole RNA from tumor, nontumor lung or frozen PBMC underwent sequencing. From the 5' RACE reads, TCRdb called clonotypes with MiXCR, one entry per CDR3 protein. The sample consists of tens of thousands of distinct CDR3 sequences, about 20% of them appearing once. Sequenced material: PBMCs, taken at surgery. The receptors derive from a male donor with early-stage non-small cell lung cancer.

At least ten counts were recorded for this clonotype. The chain carries TRBV27 and TRBJ2-7, with D possibly TRBD2 on 5 matching bases. The CDR3 is 14 amino acids. Germline loops: CDR1 MNHEY, CDR2 SMNVEV (reference sequence). V lost 9 bases to trimming and J lost 0 bases, with 15 bases between them. DNA of the CDR3: TGTGCCAGTAGGGATCCGGGGAGCTCCTACGAGCAGTACTTC. This sequence encodes CASRDPGSSYEQYF.

This clonotype was picked up many times. J is TRBJ1-1 and V is TRBV3-1; D possibly corresponds to TRBD1 (5 bases). The germline CDR1 and CDR2 sequences are LGHDT and YNNKEL (reference sequence). V lost 3 bases and J 8 bases, leaving 16 bases between the germline ends. The CDR3 has 14 amino acids. CDR3 DNA: TGTGCCAGCAGCCATTTGACCCGGCGGGGCGAAGCTTTCTTT. The encoded protein is CASSHLTRRGEAFF.

V usage is TRBV30 and J usage is TRBJ1-1; D is uncertain. The CDR3 loop spans 13 amino acids. Trimming took off 3 bases at V and 1 base at J, with 9 bases between the two ends. Germline-derived CDR1 and CDR2 are GTSNPN and SVGIG (reference sequence). The CDR3 region has the DNA TGTGCCTGGAGCCCCGACACGAACACTGAAGCTTTCTTT. Protein product: CAWSPDTNTEAFF.

This clonotype has only a few counts. The chain carries TRBV27 and TRBJ2-3; TRBD2 might be the D (5 bases). The CDR3 is 14 residues long. V shed 5 bases and J shed 6 bases, with 15 bases lying between them. Per the germline V gene, CDR1 is MNHEY and CDR2 is SMNVEV (reference sequence). CDR3 in DNA: TGTGCCAGCAGTACACTAGATTATCGGGATACGCAGTATTTT. This encodes CASSTLDYRDTQYF.

This clonotype was seen a few times. The chain links TRBV23-1 to TRBJ1-6, with 7 bases lining up with TRBD1. TRBV23-1 is identified as an open reading frame with a role that is uncertain. The trim removed 4 bases at V and 9 bases at J, leaving 6 bases unmatched. The CDR3 is 14 residues long. The CDR3: CASSRQGGSSPLHF. CDR3 bases: TGCGCCAGCAGTCGACAGGGAGGGAGTTCACCCCTCCACTTT.

This clonotype was counted a few times. The J gene is TRBJ2-3, the V gene TRBV20-1; D unclear. Germline V gene data show CDR1 as DFQATT and CDR2 as SNEGSKA (reference sequence). Trimming shortened V by 4 bases and J by 3 bases, and 14 bases separated the two germline ends. The CDR3 runs to 14 residues. The CDR3: CSANHGDGTDTQYF. For the CDR3, the DNA is TGCAGTGCTAATCATGGCGACGGTACAGATACGCAGTATTTT.

This clonotype has only a few counts. The chain recombines TRBV24-1 with TRBJ1-5, with TRBD1 as a possible D gene (5 bases). V gave up 4 bases and J gave up 7 bases, with 13 bases separating them. Germline V gene lookup returns CDR1 KGHDR and CDR2 SFDVKD. The CDR3 consists of 14 residues. The CDR3 sequence: CATSDPGKGQPQHF. CDR3 nucleotides: TGTGCCACCAGTGACCCAGGGAAGGGACAGCCCCAGCATTTT.

The V gene is TRBV28, the J gene TRBJ2-1, with 7 positions matching TRBD2. This CDR3 comprises 15 residues. CDR1 and CDR2 from the germline V gene are MDHEN and SYDVKM. V was clipped by 3 bases and J by 7 bases; unmatched bases: 9. The CDR3 nucleotides read TGTGCCAGCAGTTTCCGGCCTAGCGGCCTTAATGAGCAGTTCTTC. The encoded protein is CASSFRPSGLNEQFF.